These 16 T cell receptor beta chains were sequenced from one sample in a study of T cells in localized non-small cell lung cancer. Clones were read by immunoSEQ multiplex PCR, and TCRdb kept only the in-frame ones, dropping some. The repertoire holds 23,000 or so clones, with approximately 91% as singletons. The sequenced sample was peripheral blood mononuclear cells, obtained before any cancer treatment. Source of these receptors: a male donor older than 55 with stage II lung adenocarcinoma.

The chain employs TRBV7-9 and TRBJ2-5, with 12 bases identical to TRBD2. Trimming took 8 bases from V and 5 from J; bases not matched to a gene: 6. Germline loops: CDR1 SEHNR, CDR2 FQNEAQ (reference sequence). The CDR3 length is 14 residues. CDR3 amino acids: CASGWTSGTETQYF. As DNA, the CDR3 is TGTGCCAGCGGGTGGACTAGCGGGACGGAGACCCAGTACTTC. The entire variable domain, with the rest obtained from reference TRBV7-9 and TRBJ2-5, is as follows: DTGVSQNPRHKITKRGQNVTFRCDPISEHNRLYWYRQTLGQGPEFLTYFQNEAQLEKSRLLSDRFSAERPKGSFSTLEIQRTEQGDSAMYLCASGWTSGTETQYFGPGTRLLVL.

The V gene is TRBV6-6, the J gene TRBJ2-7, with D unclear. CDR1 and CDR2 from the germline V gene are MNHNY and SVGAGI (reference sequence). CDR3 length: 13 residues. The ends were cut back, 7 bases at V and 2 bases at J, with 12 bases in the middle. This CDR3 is CASKRAQPYEQYF. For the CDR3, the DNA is TGTGCCAGCAAACGGGCTCAACCCTACGAGCAGTACTTC.

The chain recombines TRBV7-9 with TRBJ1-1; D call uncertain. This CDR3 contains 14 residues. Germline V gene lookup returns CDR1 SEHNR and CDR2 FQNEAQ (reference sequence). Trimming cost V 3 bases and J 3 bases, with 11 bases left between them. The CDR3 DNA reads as TGTGCCAGCAGCTTGAGGGCCCGCGACACTGAAGCTTTCTTT. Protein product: CASSLRARDTEAFF.

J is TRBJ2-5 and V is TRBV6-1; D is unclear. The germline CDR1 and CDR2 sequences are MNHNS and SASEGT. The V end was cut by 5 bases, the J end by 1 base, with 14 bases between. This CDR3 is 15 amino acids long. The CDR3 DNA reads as TGTGCCAGCAGTTCAACAAGGGCGGTCCAAGAGACCCAGTACTTC. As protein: CASSSTRAVQETQYF.

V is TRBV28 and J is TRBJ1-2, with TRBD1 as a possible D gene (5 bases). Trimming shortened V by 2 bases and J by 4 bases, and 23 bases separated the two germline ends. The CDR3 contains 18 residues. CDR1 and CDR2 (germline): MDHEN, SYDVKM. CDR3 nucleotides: TGTGCCAGCAGTTTACCCCCATTCGAAAGGGGTGACTCCTATGGCTACACCTTC. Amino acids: CASSLPPFERGDSYGYTF.

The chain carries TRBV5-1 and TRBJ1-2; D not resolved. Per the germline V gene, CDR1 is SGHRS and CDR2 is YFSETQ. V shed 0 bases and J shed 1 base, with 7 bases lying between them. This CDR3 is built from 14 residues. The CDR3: CASSLGGFNYGYTF. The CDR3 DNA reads TGCGCCAGCAGCTTGGGTGGGTTTAACTATGGCTACACCTTC.

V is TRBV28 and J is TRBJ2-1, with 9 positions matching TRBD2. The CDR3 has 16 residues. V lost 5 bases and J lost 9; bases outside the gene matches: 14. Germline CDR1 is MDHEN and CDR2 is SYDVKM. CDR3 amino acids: CASSPPLGAGGFEQFF. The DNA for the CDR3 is TGTGCCAGCAGTCCCCCATTGGGTGCGGGAGGGTTTGAGCAGTTCTTC. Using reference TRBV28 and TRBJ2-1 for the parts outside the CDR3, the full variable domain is DVKVTQSSRYLVKRTGEKVFLECVQDMDHENMFWYRQDPGLGLRLIYFSYDVKMKEKGDIPEGYSVSREKKERFSLILESASTNQTSMYLCASSPPLGAGGFEQFFGPGTRLTVL.

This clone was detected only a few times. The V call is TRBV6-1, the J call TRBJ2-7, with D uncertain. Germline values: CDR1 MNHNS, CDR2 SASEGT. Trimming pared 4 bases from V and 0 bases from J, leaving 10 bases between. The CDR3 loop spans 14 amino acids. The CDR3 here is CASSAAGNSYEQYF. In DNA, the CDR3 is TGTGCCAGCAGTGCGGCCGGCAACTCCTACGAGCAGTACTTC.

Here the CDR3 reads CASSESGLKGQYTGELFF. The CDR3 DNA follows: TGCGCCAGCAGTGAATCTGGCTTGAAGGGACAGTACACCGGGGAGCTGTTTTTT. The chain uses TRBV10-1 and TRBJ2-2; 7 positions agree with TRBD1. The germline V gene encodes CDR1 WNHNN and CDR2 SYGVQD (reference sequence). V dropped 3 bases and J dropped 3; count of bases not matched to a gene: 13. This CDR3 spans 18 amino acids.

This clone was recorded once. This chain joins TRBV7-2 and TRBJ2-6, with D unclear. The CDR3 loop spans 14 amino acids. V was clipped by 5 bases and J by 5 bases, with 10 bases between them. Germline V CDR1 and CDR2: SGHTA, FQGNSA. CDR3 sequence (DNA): TGTGCCAGCAGCCTTCTCGGCTGGGCCAACGTCCTGACTTTC. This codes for CASSLLGWANVLTF.

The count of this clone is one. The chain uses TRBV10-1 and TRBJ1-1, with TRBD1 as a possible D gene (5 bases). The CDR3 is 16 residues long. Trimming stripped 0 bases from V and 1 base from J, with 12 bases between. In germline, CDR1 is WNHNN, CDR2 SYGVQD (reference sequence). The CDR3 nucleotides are TGCGCCAGCAGTGAGTCGGAGGGGCTGACGAACACTGAAGCTTTCTTT. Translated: CASSESEGLTNTEAFF.

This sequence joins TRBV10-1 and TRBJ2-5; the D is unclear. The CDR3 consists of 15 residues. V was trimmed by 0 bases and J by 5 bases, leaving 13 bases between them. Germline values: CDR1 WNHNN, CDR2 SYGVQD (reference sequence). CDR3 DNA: TGCGCCAGCAGTGAGTCGGCAGGTACTATGGAGACCCAGTACTTC. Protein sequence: CASSESAGTMETQYF.

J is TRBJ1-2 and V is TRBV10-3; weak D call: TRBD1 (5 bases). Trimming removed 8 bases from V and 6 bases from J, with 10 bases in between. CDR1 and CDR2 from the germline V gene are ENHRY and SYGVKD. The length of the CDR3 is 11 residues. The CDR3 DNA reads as TGTGCCATCCCCTGGGGGAATGGCTACACCTTC. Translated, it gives CAIPWGNGYTF.

CDR3 sequence: CASSYSRNTEAFF. The CDR3 DNA sequence: TGTGCCAGCAGTTACTCCAGAAACACTGAAGCTTTCTTT. V and J are TRBV6-5 and TRBJ1-1; no definite D call. This CDR3 region has 13 residues. CDR1 is MNHEY, CDR2 SVGAGI, per germline. V dropped 0 bases and J dropped 2 bases, with 4 bases sitting between them.

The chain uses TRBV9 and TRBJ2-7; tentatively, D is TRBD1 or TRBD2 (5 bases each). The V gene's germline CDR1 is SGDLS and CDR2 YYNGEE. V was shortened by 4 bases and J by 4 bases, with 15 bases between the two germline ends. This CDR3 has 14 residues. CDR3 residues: CASSPRTGAYEQYF. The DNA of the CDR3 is TGTGCCAGCAGCCCCCGGACCGGGGCTTACGAGCAGTACTTC.

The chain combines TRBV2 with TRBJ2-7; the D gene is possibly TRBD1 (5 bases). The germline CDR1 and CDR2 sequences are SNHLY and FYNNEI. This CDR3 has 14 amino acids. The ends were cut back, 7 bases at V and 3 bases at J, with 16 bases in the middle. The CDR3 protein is CASNSQGWIYEQYF. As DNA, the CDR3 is TGTGCCAGCAACAGTCAGGGTTGGATCTACGAGCAGTACTTC.